The sequence of this T cell receptor beta chain was determined in a study of beta chain features in type 1 diabetes. The study, taken as a whole, reports: Highly expressing activated T cells could be over-counted with a cDNA template. The study found moderately but significantly shorter TCRB CDR3s in all four CD4+ subsets of Type 1 diabetes patients. PCR, the amplification step, might favor shorter templates, equally in patients and controls. Whether HLA type affects TCRB rearrangement stayed undetermined in the present work.

To note about this clone: What it binds is unknown.

The CDR3 is 16 amino acids. V lost 3 bases and J 9 bases, leaving 21 bases between the germline ends. Germline CDR1 SGHTA, CDR2 FQGNSA. Expressed TCRB transcripts were sequenced after all isolated RNA was converted to cDNA. Sequencing was performed with immunoSEQ multiplex PCR; in TCRdb, only in-frame clones are kept and a portion is missing. In the table there are approximately 60,000 clones, about 60% of which are singletons. The receptor was derived from a woman under 30 in good health. Sequenced: Tregs from blood. The chain employs TRBV7-2 and TRBJ2-1, with D possibly matching TRBD2 (6 bases). The CDR3 loop is CASSFWGLTSLGEQFF. DNA for the CDR3: TGTGCCAGCAGCTTTTGGGGGTTGACTAGTTTGGGTGAGCAGTTCTTC.